This T cell receptor beta chain was documented in a study of T-cell reconstitution after alpha-beta-depleted transplantation in children. On this clonotype itself: Its antigen remains unknown.

Molecular barcoding with unique molecular identifiers was used for the TCRbeta library. Each CDR3 protein gets one entry after TCRdb re-called the PCR reads with MiXCR. The sample shows fewer than 750,000 distinct CDR3 sequences, roughly 30% of them seen only once. Germline V gene lookup returns CDR1 SGHKS and CDR2 YYEKEE (reference sequence). CDR3 length: 15 amino acids. V gave up 7 bases and J gave up 0 bases; unmatched junction bases: 7. Study-level results: Newly generated T cells supplied most T-cell counts and diversity one year post-transplant. Alpha-beta T cells present about two months after transplant were reported to originate from several hundred expanded graft clones.

This TCR was recovered from a boy under three years old with Wiskott-Aldrich syndrome, due to receive a stem cell transplant. The genes are TRBV5-5 and TRBJ2-1; 7 nucleotides match TRBD1. Sequences were derived from PBMCs, sampled before TCRalphabeta/CD19-depleted stem cell transplant. The DNA for the CDR3 is TGTGCCAGCGGGACAGCGTCGAGCTCCTACAATGAGCAGTTCTTC. It specifies CASGTASSSYNEQFF.